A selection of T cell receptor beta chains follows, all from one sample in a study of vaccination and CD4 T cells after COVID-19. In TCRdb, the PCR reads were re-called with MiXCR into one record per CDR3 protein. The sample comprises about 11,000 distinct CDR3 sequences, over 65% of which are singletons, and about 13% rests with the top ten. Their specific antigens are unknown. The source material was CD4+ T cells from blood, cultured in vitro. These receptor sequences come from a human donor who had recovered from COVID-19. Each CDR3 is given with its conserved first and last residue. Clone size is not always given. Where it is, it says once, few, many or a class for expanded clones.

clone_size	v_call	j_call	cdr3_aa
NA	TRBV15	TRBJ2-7	CTGTGGVDEQYF
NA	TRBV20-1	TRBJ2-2	CSAENPGLATGELFF
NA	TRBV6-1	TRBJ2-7	CASGNREGYEQYF
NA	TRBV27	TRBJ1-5	CASSSLGTPHQPQHF
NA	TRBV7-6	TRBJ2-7	CASSLRTAYEQYF
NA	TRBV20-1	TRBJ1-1	CSARPTGNTEAFF
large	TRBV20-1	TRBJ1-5	CSAPGGPNQPQHF
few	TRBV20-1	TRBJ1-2	CSARARTADGYTF
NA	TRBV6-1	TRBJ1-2	CASRGTGQAFYGYTF
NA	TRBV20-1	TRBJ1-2	CSAIWGKFDDGYTF
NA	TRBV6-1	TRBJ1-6	CASSVGQGPNSPLHF
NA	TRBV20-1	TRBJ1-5	CSAPPGVNQPQHF
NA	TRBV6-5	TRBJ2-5	CASSSNYQETQYF
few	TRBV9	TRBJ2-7	CASSANEGYEQYF
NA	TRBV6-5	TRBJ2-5	CASSYGLAVGWTQYF
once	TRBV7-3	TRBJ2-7	CASSFTSGSETEQYF